Each of the 18 T cell receptor beta chains below was sequenced from the same sample in a study of vaccination and CD4 T cells after COVID-19. What these receptors recognize is not known. Treatment: roughly ten-day PBMC culture with coronavirus spike peptide pools or control peptides (ViraFEST assay). Cultured CD4+ T-cell DNA underwent Oncomine TCR Beta short-read sequencing. A single record per CDR3 protein comes from TCRdb applying MiXCR to the PCR reads. This repertoire shows under 25,000 distinct CDR3 sequences, around 52% found once; its top ten account for approximately 7.5%. Sequenced material: CD4+ T cells from blood, cultured in vitro. These TCRs come from a human donor who had recovered from COVID-19.

V usage is TRBV11-2 and J usage is TRBJ1-1; the D gene is possibly TRBD1 (6 bases). Germline-derived CDR1 and CDR2 are SGHAT and FQNNGV. V dropped 3 bases and J dropped 7 bases, with 15 bases sitting between them. CDR3 length equals 14 residues. CDR3 nucleotide sequence: TGTGCCAGCAGCTTGTCGGCACAGGGAATTGAAGCTTTCTTT. The encoded protein is CASSLSAQGIEAFF.

This clonotype was seen more than once but under ten times. The chain carries TRBV28 and TRBJ1-5, with 8 bases identical to TRBD1. Germline CDR1 reads MDHEN; CDR2 reads SYDVKM. The CDR3 is 14 amino acids. Losses at the gene ends were 6 bases for V and 6 bases for J; bases not matched to a gene: 7. The CDR3 protein is CASRASGGVQPQHF. CDR3 bases: TGTGCCAGCAGAGCTTCAGGGGGCGTTCAGCCCCAGCATTTT. The whole variable domain, remainder taken from reference TRBV28 and TRBJ1-5, is DVKVTQSSRYLVKRTGEKVFLECVQDMDHENMFWYRQDPGLGLRLIYFSYDVKMKEKGDIPEGYSVSREKKERFSLILESASTNQTSMYLCASRASGGVQPQHFGDGTRLSIL.

This clonotype was found a few times. The chain links TRBV20-1 to TRBJ2-7, with D possibly being TRBD2 (6 bases). Per germline, CDR1 DFQATT and CDR2 SNEGSKA (reference sequence). The CDR3 runs 15 residues. Trimming took off 6 bases at V and 6 bases at J, with 24 bases between the two ends. CDR3 nucleotides: TGCAGTGCGTTTCCTCTGGGGGGTGGGAAGGGCGAGCAGTACTTC. This gives the protein CSAFPLGGGKGEQYF.

The V gene is TRBV5-3, the J gene TRBJ2-1; TRBD1 is a possible D gene (6 bases). TRBV5-3 is annotated as an ORF whose role is uncertain. CDR3 length: 13 residues. Trimming took 2 bases from V and 5 from J, leaving 8 bases between them. The CDR3 protein is CARSFGQNNEQFF. The DNA for the CDR3 is TGTGCCAGAAGCTTCGGACAGAACAATGAGCAGTTCTTC.

The chain combines TRBV10-3 with TRBJ2-3, with no clear D. V lost 6 bases and J 2 bases, leaving 3 bases between the germline ends. The CDR3 loop spans 11 amino acids. The germline V gene encodes CDR1 ENHRY and CDR2 SYGVKD. The CDR3 DNA reads TGTGCCATCAGAAACACAGATACGCAGTATTTT. This sequence encodes CAIRNTDTQYF.

The chain combines TRBV10-3 with TRBJ2-7; D is perhaps TRBD1 (5 bases). This CDR3 region has 12 residues. V was trimmed by 8 bases and J by 3 bases, leaving 11 bases between them. The germline V gene encodes CDR1 ENHRY and CDR2 SYGVKD. The CDR3 DNA follows: TGTGCCATCGGGGCGAGCCTCTACGAGCAGTACTTC. This encodes CAIGASLYEQYF.

This clonotype showed up just a few times. The gene calls are TRBV24-1 and TRBJ2-3; D unclear. This CDR3 is 16 amino acids long. Trimming took 0 bases from V and 11 from J, leaving 20 bases between them. Germline V lookup: CDR1 KGHDR, CDR2 SFDVKD. The CDR3, as DNA: TGTGCCACCAGTGATTTGCACACGAGCAGTACCCTGGGGCAGTATTTT. It encodes CATSDLHTSSTLGQYF.

The V gene is TRBV7-8, the J gene TRBJ2-1; D unresolved. In germline, CDR1 is SGHVS, CDR2 FQNEAQ. The CDR3 length is 13 residues. The germline V and J ends were trimmed by 2 bases and 8 bases, with 10 bases remaining between them. CDR3 amino acids: CASSLTFRHEQFF. In nucleotides, the CDR3 is TGTGCCAGCAGCTTAACATTTCGTCATGAGCAGTTCTTC.

This clonotype was counted between two and nine times. V usage is TRBV9 and J usage is TRBJ1-1; perhaps TRBD1 as D (5 bases). CDR1 and CDR2 (germline): SGDLS, YYNGEE. This CDR3 spans 14 amino acids. V gave up 0 bases and J gave up 5 bases, with 11 bases separating them. The chain's CDR3 is CASSVGGAVTEAFF. The CDR3, as DNA: TGTGCCAGCAGCGTAGGTGGGGCAGTGACTGAAGCTTTCTTT. The whole variable domain, filled in from reference TRBV9 and TRBJ1-1, reads DSGVTQTPKHLITATGQRVTLRCSPRSGDLSVYWYQQSLDQGLQFLIQYYNGEERAKGNILERFSAQQFPDLHSELNLSSLELGDSALYFCASSVGGAVTEAFFGQGTRLTVV.

The rearrangement links TRBV6-5 to TRBJ2-5; D possibly corresponds to TRBD1 (6 bases). Trimming took 4 bases from V and 0 from J, leaving 9 bases between them. The CDR3 is 14 amino acids. Germline CDR1 MNHEY, CDR2 SVGAGI. The CDR3 is CASSFGQYQETQYF. The CDR3, as DNA: TGTGCCAGCAGTTTCGGACAGTACCAAGAGACCCAGTACTTC.

This rearrangement joins TRBV7-2 to TRBJ1-2, with 9 positions matching TRBD1. This CDR3 region has 15 residues. Germline V gene data show CDR1 as SGHTA and CDR2 as FQGNSA. Trimming took 3 bases from V and 9 from J; bases not matched to a gene: 11. In DNA, the CDR3 is TGTGCCAGCAGCTTTAGACCGGGACAGGGTGCTCGCTACACCTTC. Its protein is CASSFRPGQGARYTF.

V gene TRBV14 combines with J gene TRBJ2-7; a possible D gene is TRBD2 (7 bases). Germline CDR1 reads SGHDN; CDR2 reads FVKESK. Trimming removed 4 bases from V and 1 base from J, with 14 bases in between. The length of the CDR3 is 15 residues. The CDR3: CASSRAGAISYEQYF. The CDR3 nucleotides read TGTGCCAGCAGCCGCGCGGGGGCAATTTCCTACGAGCAGTACTTC.

V gene TRBV3-1 combines with J gene TRBJ1-2; D is possibly TRBD1 (5 bases). The CDR3 length is 16 residues. Trimming cost V 1 base and J 3 bases, with 15 bases left between them. Per the germline V gene, CDR1 is LGHDT and CDR2 is YNNKEL (reference sequence). The CDR3 loop reads CASSQVEVGAHYGYTF. CDR3 sequence (DNA): TGTGCCAGCAGCCAAGTCGAGGTAGGGGCACACTATGGCTACACCTTC.

This clonotype was seen a handful of times. The genes are TRBV7-6 and TRBJ2-7; 13 positions agree with TRBD2. The CDR3 is 15 amino acids. The trim removed 5 bases at V and 6 bases at J, leaving 7 bases unmatched. CDR1 and CDR2 from the germline V gene are SGHVS and FNYEAQ. The CDR3 reads CASSQTSGRAIEQYF. The CDR3 region has the DNA TGTGCCAGCAGCCAAACTAGCGGGAGGGCCATCGAGCAGTACTTC.

The V call is TRBV28, the J call TRBJ1-6; D not resolved. Germline loops: CDR1 MDHEN, CDR2 SYDVKM. With 4 bases removed from V and 9 bases from J, the gap between germline ends came to 16 bases. This CDR3 contains 15 residues. The CDR3 sequence is CASSSSGLAGSPLHF. The CDR3 nucleotides read TGTGCCAGCAGTTCCTCCGGATTGGCGGGTTCACCCCTCCACTTT.

The chain carries TRBV29-1 and TRBJ2-1; TRBD1 aligns across 7 bases. The CDR3 totals 15 residues. The junction had 16 bases not matched to a gene; V was cut back by 7 bases and J by 7 bases. In germline, CDR1 is SQVTM, CDR2 ANQGSEA. This CDR3 is CSATDRARRRNEQFF. Here the CDR3 DNA reads TGCAGCGCCACTGACAGGGCCAGGAGGAGAAATGAGCAGTTCTTC.

In its sample, this clonotype was seen once. The V and J genes are TRBV7-3 and TRBJ1-1; tentative D call: TRBD1 (5 bases). This CDR3 is 14 amino acids long. Germline assignment: CDR1 SGHTA and CDR2 FQGTGA. With 0 bases removed from V and 1 base from J, the gap between germline ends came to 6 bases. CDR3 DNA sequence: TGTGCCAGCAGCTTAACGGGGGAGAACACTGAAGCTTTCTTT. Amino acids: CASSLTGENTEAFF.

This sequence joins TRBV20-1 and TRBJ1-1, with D possibly TRBD1 on 5 matching bases. The germline V gene encodes CDR1 DFQATT and CDR2 SNEGSKA (reference sequence). V was cut by 6 bases and J by 4 bases, with 9 bases left in between. The CDR3 loop spans 11 amino acids. CDR3 residues: CSAKGSTEAFF. CDR3 bases: TGCAGTGCAAAGGGGAGCACTGAAGCTTTCTTT.